This T cell receptor (beta chain) was identified during a study of blood T cell repertoires in COVID-19. Study-wide context: Acute and convalescent COVID-19 specimens originated in the United States, Italy and Spain.

Trimming left V 3 bases short and J 8 bases short, with 13 bases between. This CDR3 region has 13 residues. Authors' data handling: Counts of nucleated cells, estimated from reference gene primer amplification, were obtained. TCRdb's table, derived via immunoSEQ multiplex PCR, lists solely in-frame clones and lacks some. V, J and clone size were drawn from that table, and D and trimming were deduced from the DNA. Here the sample spans approximately 52,000 clones, approximately 89% being singletons. Sequencing was done on a sample of peripheral blood. The receptor's source is a man aged 55 to 69 with active COVID-19. The chain employs TRBV12-3 or TRBV12-4 and TRBJ1-2; TRBD1 is a possible D gene (6 bases). The CDR3 loop reads CASSFGTYGGYTF. The CDR3, as DNA: TGTGCCAGCAGTTTCGGGACATATGGGGGCTACACCTTC.